These 2 T cell receptor beta chains share one sample of origin, sequenced in a study of molecular identifiers for immune sequencing clone quantification. TCRdb re-derived calls from the PCR reads in MiXCR, one entry per CDR3 protein. The sample carries over 300,000 distinct CDR3 sequences, roughly 23% recorded once. Sequences were obtained from naive CD8+ T cells from blood, with Jurkat cell RNA spiked in. Subset specified: FACS-sorted CD8+CD4-CCR7+CD45RA+ naive T cells. Source of these receptors: a human donor in good health. Some libraries in this study had Jurkat cell RNA spiked in.

About this clonotype: A single base separates this from a much larger clone, so it may be a read error. The chain carries TRBV7-9 and TRBJ1-5; D not resolved. Germline values: CDR1 SEHNR, CDR2 FQNEAQ (reference sequence). Trimming took off 3 bases at V and 3 bases at J, with 9 bases between the two ends. This CDR3 is 14 amino acids long. The chain's CDR3 is CASSLMADNQPQHF. The DNA for the CDR3 is TGTGCCAGCAGCTTGATGGCAGACAATCAGCCCCAGCATTTT.

This clonotype showed up many times. The chain couples TRBV9 to TRBJ1-5; 10 nucleotides align to TRBD1. The CDR3 totals 13 residues. V trimming: 3 bases; J trimming: 7 bases; junction bases outside the gene matches: 1. Germline-derived CDR1 and CDR2 are SGDLS and YYNGEE. Here the CDR3 reads CASSATGGQPQHF. CDR3 DNA sequence: TGTGCCAGCAGCGCGACAGGGGGCCAGCCCCAGCATTTT.